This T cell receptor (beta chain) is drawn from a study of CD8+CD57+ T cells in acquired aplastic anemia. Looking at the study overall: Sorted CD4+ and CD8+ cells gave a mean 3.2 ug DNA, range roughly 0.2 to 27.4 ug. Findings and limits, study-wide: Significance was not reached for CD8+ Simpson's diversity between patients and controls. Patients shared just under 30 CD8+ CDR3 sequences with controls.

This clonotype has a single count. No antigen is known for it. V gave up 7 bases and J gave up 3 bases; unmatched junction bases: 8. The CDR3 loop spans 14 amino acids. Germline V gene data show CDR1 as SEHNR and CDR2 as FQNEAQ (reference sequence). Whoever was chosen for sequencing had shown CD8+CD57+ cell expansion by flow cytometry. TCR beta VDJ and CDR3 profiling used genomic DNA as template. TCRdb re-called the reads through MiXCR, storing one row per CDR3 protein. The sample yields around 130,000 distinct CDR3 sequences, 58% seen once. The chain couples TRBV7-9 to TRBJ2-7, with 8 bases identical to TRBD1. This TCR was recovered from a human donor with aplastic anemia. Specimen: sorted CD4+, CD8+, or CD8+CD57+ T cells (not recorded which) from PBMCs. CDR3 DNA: TGTGCCAGCACGATGACAGGGGCAGGCTACGAGCAGTACTTC. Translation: CASTMTGAGYEQYF.